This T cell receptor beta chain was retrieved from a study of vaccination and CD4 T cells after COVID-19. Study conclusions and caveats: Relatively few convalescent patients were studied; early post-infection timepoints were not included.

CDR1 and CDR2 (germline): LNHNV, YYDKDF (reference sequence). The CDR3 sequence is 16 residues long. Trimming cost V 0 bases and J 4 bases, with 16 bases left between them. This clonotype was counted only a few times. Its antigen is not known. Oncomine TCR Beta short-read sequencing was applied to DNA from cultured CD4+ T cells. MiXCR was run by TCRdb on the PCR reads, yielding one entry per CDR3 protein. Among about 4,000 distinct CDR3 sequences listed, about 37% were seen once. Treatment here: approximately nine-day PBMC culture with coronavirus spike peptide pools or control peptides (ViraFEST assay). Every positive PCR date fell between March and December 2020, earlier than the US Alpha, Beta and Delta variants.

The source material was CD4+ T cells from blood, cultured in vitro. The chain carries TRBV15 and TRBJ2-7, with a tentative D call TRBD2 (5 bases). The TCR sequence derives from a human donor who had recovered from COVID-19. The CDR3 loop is CATSRDRGRVGYEQYF. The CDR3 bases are TGTGCCACCAGCAGAGATCGAGGGCGTGTTGGGTACGAGCAGTACTTC.